These T cell receptor beta chains were read from a single sample in a study of human T cells and chemical hapten exposure. In TCRdb, the RACE reads were re-called with MiXCR into one record per CDR3 protein. The sample records about 68,000 distinct CDR3 sequences, approximately 10% being singletons. The sequencing here drew on whole blood, taken in connection with sensitization to the hapten diphenylcyclopropenone (DPC). Receptor source: a woman aged 45-59 years with alopecia areata. Some clones in this sample may be carry-over from other donors' samples. CDR3s include the opening cysteine and the closing phenylalanine or tryptophan. Each record gives: clone size, D gene, V gene, J gene, CDR3 protein, CDR3 DNA. The D gene is left open where the match is weak. Size tells how often a clone was seen (once, few, many) or the class of an expanded clone, and some rows leave it out.

abundance: many
d_gene: NA
v_gene: TRBV30
j_gene: TRBJ1-2
CDR3aa: CAWSVGVDYGYTF
CDR3nt: TGTGCCTGGAGTGTAGGAGTGGACTATGGCTACACCTTC

abundance: few
d_gene: NA
v_gene: TRBV12-3/TRBV12-4
j_gene: TRBJ2-1
CDR3aa: CASTRAGASYNEQFF
CDR3nt: TGTGCCAGCACGAGGGCGGGGGCCTCCTACAATGAGCAGTTCTTC

abundance: few
d_gene: TRBD2
v_gene: TRBV12-3/TRBV12-4
j_gene: TRBJ2-7
CDR3aa: CASRGLAGVFGYEQYF
CDR3nt: TGTGCCAGCAGGGGGCTCGCGGGAGTGTTCGGCTACGAGCAGTACTTC

abundance: many
d_gene: NA
v_gene: TRBV2
j_gene: TRBJ1-5
CDR3aa: CASSGDLGFFSNQPQHF
CDR3nt: TGTGCCAGCAGTGGGGACTTAGGGTTTTTTAGCAATCAGCCCCAGCATTTT

abundance: NA
d_gene: NA
v_gene: TRBV4-2
j_gene: TRBJ2-3
CDR3aa: CASSQETSPEDTQYF
CDR3nt: TGTGCCAGCAGCCAGGAGACCTCCCCGGAAGATACGCAGTATTTT

abundance: many
d_gene: TRBD1
v_gene: TRBV18
j_gene: TRBJ1-2
CDR3aa: CASSHGQGGRGYGYTF
CDR3nt: TGTGCCAGCTCCCACGGACAGGGCGGAAGGGGCTATGGCTACACCTTC

abundance: many
d_gene: TRBD1
v_gene: TRBV18
j_gene: TRBJ2-7
CDR3aa: CASSLGQDPIYEQYF
CDR3nt: TGTGCCAGCTCACTGGGACAGGACCCAATCTACGAGCAGTACTTC

abundance: NA
d_gene: TRBD1
v_gene: TRBV5-1
j_gene: TRBJ2-7
CDR3aa: CASSLAPRGLTYEQYF
CDR3nt: TGCGCCAGCAGCTTGGCCCCCAGGGGGCTCACCTACGAGCAGTACTTC

abundance: many
d_gene: TRBD1
v_gene: TRBV3-1
j_gene: TRBJ1-2
CDR3aa: CASSLNQGVGGYTF
CDR3nt: TGTGCCAGCAGCCTGAACCAGGGGGTAGGCGGCTACACCTTC

abundance: NA
d_gene: TRBD2
v_gene: TRBV20-1
j_gene: TRBJ2-1
CDR3aa: CSARGKPPLAGGLDEQFF
CDR3nt: TGCAGTGCTAGAGGTAAGCCTCCCCTAGCGGGGGGGCTGGATGAGCAGTTCTTC

abundance: many
d_gene: NA
v_gene: TRBV7-9
j_gene: TRBJ2-7
CDR3aa: CASSSSGYEQYF
CDR3nt: TGTGCCAGCAGCTCGAGCGGATACGAGCAGTACTTC

abundance: few
d_gene: NA
v_gene: TRBV4-3
j_gene: TRBJ2-1
CDR3aa: CASSQDSKGGNEQFF
CDR3nt: TGCGCCAGCAGCCAAGATAGTAAAGGGGGCAATGAGCAGTTCTTC

abundance: many
d_gene: TRBD1
v_gene: TRBV28
j_gene: TRBJ2-5
CDR3aa: CASSTGGNKETQYF
CDR3nt: TGTGCCAGTTCGACAGGGGGGAATAAAGAGACCCAGTACTTC

abundance: NA
d_gene: NA
v_gene: TRBV7-9
j_gene: TRBJ1-1
CDR3aa: CASSSGARTEAFF
CDR3nt: TGTGCCAGCAGTTCGGGGGCTAGAACTGAAGCTTTCTTT

abundance: few
d_gene: NA
v_gene: TRBV25-1
j_gene: TRBJ1-3
CDR3aa: CASSHSSSGNTIYF
CDR3nt: TGTGCCAGCAGCCATTCGAGCTCTGGAAACACCATATATTTT

abundance: few
d_gene: NA
v_gene: TRBV5-1
j_gene: TRBJ2-2
CDR3aa: CASSLRIGGGELFF
CDR3nt: TGCGCCAGCAGCTTGAGAATCGGAGGCGGGGAGCTGTTTTTT

abundance: NA
d_gene: TRBD1
v_gene: TRBV28
j_gene: TRBJ2-7
CDR3aa: CASSTDRGRGAFLRESSYEQYF
CDR3nt: TGTGCCAGCAGTACGGACAGGGGGCGCGGGGCCTTCCTGCGAGAAAGCTCCTACGAGCAGTACTTC

abundance: few
d_gene: TRBD1
v_gene: TRBV3-1
j_gene: TRBJ1-2
CDR3aa: CASSPMGQNYGYTF
CDR3nt: TGTGCCAGCAGCCCGATGGGACAGAACTATGGCTACACCTTC

abundance: NA
d_gene: NA
v_gene: TRBV11-2
j_gene: TRBJ2-1
CDR3aa: CASSLGHHPNEQFF
CDR3nt: TGTGCCAGCAGCTTGGGACACCACCCCAATGAGCAGTTCTTC

abundance: many
d_gene: TRBD1
v_gene: TRBV5-4
j_gene: TRBJ1-2
CDR3aa: CASSPSRQGGKNGYTF
CDR3nt: TGTGCCAGCAGCCCCTCTAGACAGGGAGGGAAGAATGGCTACACCTTC

abundance: NA
d_gene: NA
v_gene: TRBV18
j_gene: TRBJ1-1
CDR3aa: CASSPPGRGTEAFF
CDR3nt: TGTGCCAGCTCACCACCTGGGCGCGGCACTGAAGCTTTCTTT

abundance: few
d_gene: TRBD1
v_gene: TRBV28
j_gene: TRBJ1-2
CDR3aa: CASSTGTGDGYTF
CDR3nt: TGTGCCAGCAGTACCGGGACAGGGGACGGCTACACCTTC

abundance: few
d_gene: TRBD2
v_gene: TRBV12-3/TRBV12-4
j_gene: TRBJ2-7
CDR3aa: CASRVSGRAPYEQYF
CDR3nt: TGTGCCAGCAGGGTTAGCGGGAGGGCCCCCTACGAGCAGTACTTC

abundance: many
d_gene: NA
v_gene: TRBV28
j_gene: TRBJ2-3
CDR3aa: CASGLGTDTQYF
CDR3nt: TGTGCCAGCGGACTGGGCACAGATACGCAGTATTTT

abundance: medium-sized
d_gene: TRBD2
v_gene: TRBV29-1
j_gene: TRBJ2-1
CDR3aa: CSVEDGFGYSGGVDNEQFF
CDR3nt: TGCAGCGTTGAAGATGGTTTTGGGTATAGCGGGGGGGTAGACAATGAGCAGTTCTTC

abundance: NA
d_gene: NA
v_gene: TRBV3-1
j_gene: TRBJ2-7
CDR3aa: CASSQSGYEQYF
CDR3nt: TGTGCCAGCAGCCAAAGCGGTTACGAGCAGTACTTC

abundance: many
d_gene: NA
v_gene: TRBV29-1
j_gene: TRBJ1-1
CDR3aa: CSVGGLGTEAFF
CDR3nt: TGCAGCGTTGGGGGGCTGGGCACTGAAGCTTTCTTT

abundance: few
d_gene: NA
v_gene: TRBV14
j_gene: TRBJ1-2
CDR3aa: CASSEAGRHYGYTF
CDR3nt: TGTGCCAGCAGCGAAGCGGGACGTCACTATGGCTACACCTTC

abundance: many
d_gene: TRBD1
v_gene: TRBV30
j_gene: TRBJ1-4
CDR3aa: CAWRRTGSRSTNEKLFF
CDR3nt: TGTGCCTGGAGACGGACAGGGAGTCGGTCCACTAATGAAAAACTGTTTTTT

abundance: many
d_gene: TRBD1
v_gene: TRBV2
j_gene: TRBJ1-1
CDR3aa: CASILGTVNTEAFF
CDR3nt: TGTGCCAGCATCCTAGGGACAGTGAACACTGAAGCTTTCTTT

abundance: many
d_gene: NA
v_gene: TRBV14
j_gene: TRBJ2-1
CDR3aa: CASSQDRGINRLNEQFF
CDR3nt: TGTGCCAGCAGCCAAGATCGAGGTATTAATAGGCTGAATGAGCAGTTCTTC

abundance: few
d_gene: NA
v_gene: TRBV10-3
j_gene: TRBJ2-7
CDR3aa: CAISEQGSSYEQYF
CDR3nt: TGTGCCATCAGTGAACAAGGTAGCTCCTACGAGCAGTACTTC

abundance: few
d_gene: NA
v_gene: TRBV28
j_gene: TRBJ2-3
CDR3aa: CASGSQRDTQYF
CDR3nt: TGTGCCAGCGGAAGCCAGCGAGATACGCAGTATTTT

abundance: many
d_gene: NA
v_gene: TRBV7-2
j_gene: TRBJ2-2
CDR3aa: CASSLAAGTLTGELFF
CDR3nt: TGTGCCAGCAGCCTGGCGGCGGGGACGCTCACCGGGGAGCTGTTTTTT

abundance: few
d_gene: NA
v_gene: TRBV10-1
j_gene: TRBJ1-1
CDR3aa: CASRKTQNTEAFF
CDR3nt: TGCGCCAGCAGGAAGACCCAGAACACTGAAGCTTTCTTT